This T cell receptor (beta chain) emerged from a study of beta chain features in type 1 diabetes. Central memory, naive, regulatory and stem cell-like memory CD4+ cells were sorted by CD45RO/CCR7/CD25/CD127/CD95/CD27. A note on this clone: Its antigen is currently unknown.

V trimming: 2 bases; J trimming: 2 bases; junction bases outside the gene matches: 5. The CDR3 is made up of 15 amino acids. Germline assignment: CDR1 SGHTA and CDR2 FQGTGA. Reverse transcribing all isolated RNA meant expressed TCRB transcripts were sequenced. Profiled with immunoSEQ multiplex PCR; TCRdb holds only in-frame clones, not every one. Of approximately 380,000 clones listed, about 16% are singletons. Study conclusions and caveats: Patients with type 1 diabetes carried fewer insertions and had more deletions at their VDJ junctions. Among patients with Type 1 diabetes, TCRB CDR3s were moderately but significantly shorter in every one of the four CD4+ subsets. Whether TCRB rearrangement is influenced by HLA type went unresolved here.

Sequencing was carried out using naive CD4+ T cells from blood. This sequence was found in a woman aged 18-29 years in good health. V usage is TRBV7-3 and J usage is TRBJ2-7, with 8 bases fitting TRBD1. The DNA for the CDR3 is TGTGCCAGCAGCTTACAAGGACAGGGAGCCTACGAGCAGTACTTC. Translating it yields CASSLQGQGAYEQYF.